This TCR beta chain was obtained from a study of beta chain features in type 1 diabetes. Regarding the study as a whole: Shortening that was moderate but significant affected the TCRB CDR3s of Type 1 diabetes patients in all four CD4+ subsets.

The study reverse transcribed the entire isolated RNA, so it sequenced expressed TCRB transcripts. The repertoire was sequenced with immunoSEQ multiplex PCR; TCRdb's copy has only in-frame clones and lacks some. The sample holds 120,000 or so clones, around 17% seen once. As regards this clone: The target antigen is unknown. This sample also contains other DNA sequences that code for the same CDR3.

Trimming left V 2 bases short and J 7 bases short, with 11 bases between. This CDR3 spans 12 amino acids. The germline V gene has CDR1 SQVTM and CDR2 ANQGSEA. The rearrangement joins TRBV29-1 to TRBJ1-2; D unresolved. The receptor's source is a man aged 25-45 years with type 1 diabetes. Sequenced sample: central memory CD4+ T cells from blood. DNA of the CDR3: TGCAGCGTTGAATCCGGAGGACTTGGCTACACCTTC. The encoded protein is CSVESGGLGYTF.